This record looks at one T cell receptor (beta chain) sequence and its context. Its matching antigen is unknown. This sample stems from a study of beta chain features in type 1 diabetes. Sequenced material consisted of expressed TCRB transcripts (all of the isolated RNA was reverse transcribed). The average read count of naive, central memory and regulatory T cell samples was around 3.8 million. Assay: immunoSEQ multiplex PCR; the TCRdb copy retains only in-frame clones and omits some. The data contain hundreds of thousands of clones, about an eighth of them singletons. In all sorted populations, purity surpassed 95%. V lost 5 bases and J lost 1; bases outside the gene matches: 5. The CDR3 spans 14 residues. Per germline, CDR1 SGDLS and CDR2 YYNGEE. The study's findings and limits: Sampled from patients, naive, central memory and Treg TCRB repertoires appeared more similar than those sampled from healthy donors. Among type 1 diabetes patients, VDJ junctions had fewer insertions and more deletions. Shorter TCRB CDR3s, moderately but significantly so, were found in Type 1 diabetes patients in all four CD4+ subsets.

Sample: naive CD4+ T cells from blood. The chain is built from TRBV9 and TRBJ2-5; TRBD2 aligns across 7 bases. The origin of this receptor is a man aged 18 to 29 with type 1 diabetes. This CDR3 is CASSTSGAQETQYF. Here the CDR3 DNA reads TGTGCCAGCAGTACAAGCGGGGCCCAAGAGACCCAGTACTTC.